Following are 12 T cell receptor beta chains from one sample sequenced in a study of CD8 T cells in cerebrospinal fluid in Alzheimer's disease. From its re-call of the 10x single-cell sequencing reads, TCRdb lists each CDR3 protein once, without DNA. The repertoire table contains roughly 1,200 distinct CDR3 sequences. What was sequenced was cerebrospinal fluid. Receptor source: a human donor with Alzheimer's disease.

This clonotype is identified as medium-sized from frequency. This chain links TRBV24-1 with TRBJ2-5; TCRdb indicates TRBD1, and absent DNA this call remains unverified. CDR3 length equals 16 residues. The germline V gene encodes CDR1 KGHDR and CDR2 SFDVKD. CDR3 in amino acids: CATSDLIRAGQETQYF.

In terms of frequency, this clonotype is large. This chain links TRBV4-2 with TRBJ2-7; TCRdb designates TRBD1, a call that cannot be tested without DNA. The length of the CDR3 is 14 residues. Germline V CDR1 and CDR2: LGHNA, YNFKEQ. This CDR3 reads CASSQATGNYEQYF.

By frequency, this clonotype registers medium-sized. The CDR3 loop reads CASSSPGRGYEQYF. The chain employs TRBV5-4 and TRBJ2-7; TCRdb indicates TRBD1, and absent DNA this call remains unverified. The CDR3 runs 14 residues. CDR1 is SGHNT, CDR2 YYREEE, per germline (reference sequence).

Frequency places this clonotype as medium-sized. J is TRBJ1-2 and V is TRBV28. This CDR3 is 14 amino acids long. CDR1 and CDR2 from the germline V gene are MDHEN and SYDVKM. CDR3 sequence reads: CASSLSGGTDGYTF.

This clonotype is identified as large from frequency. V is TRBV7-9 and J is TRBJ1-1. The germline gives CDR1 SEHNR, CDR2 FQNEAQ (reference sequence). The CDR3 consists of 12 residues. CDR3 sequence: CASSFMNTEAFF.

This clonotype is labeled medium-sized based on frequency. CDR3 region: CASRRQGSNYEQYF. The chain employs TRBV11-2 and TRBJ2-7; TCRdb's D gene call, TRBD1, goes unchecked for lack of DNA. The CDR3 is made up of 14 amino acids. CDR1 and CDR2 from the germline V gene are SGHAT and FQNNGV.

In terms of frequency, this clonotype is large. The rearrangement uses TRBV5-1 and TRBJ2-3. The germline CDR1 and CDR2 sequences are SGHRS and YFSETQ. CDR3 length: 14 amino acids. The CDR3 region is CASSFGGYTDTQYF.

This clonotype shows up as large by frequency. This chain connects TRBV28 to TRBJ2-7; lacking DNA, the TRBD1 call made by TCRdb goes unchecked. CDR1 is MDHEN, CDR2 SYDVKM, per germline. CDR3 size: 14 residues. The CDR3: CASSSPGQSYEQYF.

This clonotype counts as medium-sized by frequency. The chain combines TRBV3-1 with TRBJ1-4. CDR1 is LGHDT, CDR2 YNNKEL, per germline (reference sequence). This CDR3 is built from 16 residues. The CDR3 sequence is CASSPPRGDRREKLFF.

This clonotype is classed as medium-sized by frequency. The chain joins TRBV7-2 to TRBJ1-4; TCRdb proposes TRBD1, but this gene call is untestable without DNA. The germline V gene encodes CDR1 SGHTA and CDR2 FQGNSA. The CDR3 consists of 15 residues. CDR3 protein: CASSLGGYSNEKLFF.

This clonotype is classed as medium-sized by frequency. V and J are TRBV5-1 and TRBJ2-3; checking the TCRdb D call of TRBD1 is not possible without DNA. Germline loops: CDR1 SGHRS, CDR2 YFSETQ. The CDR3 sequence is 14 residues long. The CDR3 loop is CASSLEQGADTQYF.

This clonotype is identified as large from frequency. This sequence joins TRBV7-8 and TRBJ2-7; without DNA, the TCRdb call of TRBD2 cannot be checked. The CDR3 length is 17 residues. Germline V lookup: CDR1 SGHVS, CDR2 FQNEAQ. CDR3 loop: CASSLGVPAGGEYEQYF.